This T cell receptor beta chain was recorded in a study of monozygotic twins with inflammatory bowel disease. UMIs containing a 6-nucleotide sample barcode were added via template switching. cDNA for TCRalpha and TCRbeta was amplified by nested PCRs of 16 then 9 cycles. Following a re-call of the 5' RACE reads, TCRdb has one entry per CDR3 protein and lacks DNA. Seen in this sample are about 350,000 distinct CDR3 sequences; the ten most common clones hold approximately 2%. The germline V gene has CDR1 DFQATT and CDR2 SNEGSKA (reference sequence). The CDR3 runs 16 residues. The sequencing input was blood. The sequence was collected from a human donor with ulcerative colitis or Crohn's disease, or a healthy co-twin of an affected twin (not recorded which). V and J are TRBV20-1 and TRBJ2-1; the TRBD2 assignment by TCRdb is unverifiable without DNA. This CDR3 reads CSAPRGAGGLYNEQFF.